These 15 T cell receptor beta chains originate from one sample sequenced in a study of blood T cell repertoires in COVID-19. The data were produced by immunoSEQ multiplex PCR, yet TCRdb's version contains in-frame clones alone and is incomplete. The sample yields 250,000 to 350,000 clones, around nine tenths seen once. Sequenced material: peripheral blood. These receptors came from a middle-aged woman who had recovered from COVID-19.

This chain uses TRBV24-1 with TRBJ2-1; D is unresolved. With 1 base removed from V and 0 bases from J, the gap between germline ends came to 12 bases. The CDR3 is 17 residues long. The V gene's germline CDR1 is KGHDR and CDR2 SFDVKD. The CDR3 reads CATSDLMSGPSYNEQFF. Written as DNA, the CDR3 is TGTGCCACCAGTGATTTAATGAGTGGGCCCTCCTACAATGAGCAGTTCTTC.

The chain has TRBV7-2 and TRBJ1-3, with TRBD1 as a possible D gene (5 bases). The CDR3 has 14 amino acids. V was cut by 5 bases and J by 0 bases, with 8 bases left in between. CDR1 and CDR2 from the germline V gene are SGHTA and FQGNSA. The CDR3 DNA sequence: TGTGCCAGCAGCACGGACATCTCTGGAAACACCATATATTTT. Protein sequence: CASSTDISGNTIYF.

The J gene is TRBJ1-1, the V gene TRBV29-1; TRBD1 matches at 10 bases. The CDR3 is made up of 14 amino acids. Per the germline V gene, CDR1 is SQVTM and CDR2 is ANQGSEA. V lost 6 bases, J lost 0 bases, and 4 bases stayed unmatched. In nucleotides, the CDR3 is TGCAGCGTCAGGGACAGGGGACTGAACACTGAAGCTTTCTTT. Translation gives CSVRDRGLNTEAFF.

The gene calls are TRBV2 and TRBJ2-5; D not certain. The V gene lost 5 bases and the J gene lost 5 bases, with 9 bases spanning the gap. CDR3 size: 12 residues. CDR1 and CDR2 from the germline V gene are SNHLY and FYNNEI. The CDR3: CASSPFGETQYF. DNA of the CDR3: TGTGCCAGCAGTCCCTTCGGGGAGACCCAGTACTTC.

This clone was seen a single time. The CDR3 nucleotides read TGTGCCAGCAGTTTATTCGGGGGGGCCAATCAGCCCCAGCATTTT. It yields the protein CASSLFGGANQPQHF. J is TRBJ1-5 and V is TRBV27, with TRBD1 as a possible D gene (6 bases). CDR1 and CDR2 (germline): MNHEY, SMNVEV (reference sequence). CDR3 length: 15 residues. V was clipped by 1 base and J by 3 bases, with 10 bases between them.

The chain employs TRBV30 and TRBJ2-3; 10 bases map to TRBD2. Germline V gives CDR1 GTSNPN, CDR2 SVGIG (reference sequence). V shed 1 base, J shed 0 bases, and the junction held 4 bases outside the gene matches. The CDR3 runs to 16 residues. The CDR3 sequence is CAWSGASGRSTDTQYF. CDR3 sequence (DNA): TGTGCCTGGAGTGGGGCTAGCGGGAGAAGCACAGATACGCAGTATTTT.

The V call is TRBV7-8, the J call TRBJ1-1; D remains ambiguous. Trimming cost V 2 bases and J 2 bases, with 9 bases left between them. Germline V gene sequence: CDR1 SGHVS, CDR2 FQNEAQ. This CDR3 region has 14 residues. In DNA form, the CDR3 reads TGTGCCAGCAGCTTAACCCTACCTAACACTGAAGCTTTCTTT. This encodes CASSLTLPNTEAFF.

The chain combines TRBV11-2 with TRBJ1-2; 9 bases match TRBD1. The germline V gene has CDR1 SGHAT and CDR2 FQNNGV. The CDR3 contains 15 residues. V was pared by 0 bases and J by 8 bases, with 7 bases of the junction left unmatched. In nucleotides, the CDR3 is TGTGCCAGCAGCTTAGATGACAGGGGGGGTGTCGGCTACACCTTC. It encodes CASSLDDRGGVGYTF.

This sequence joins TRBV5-1 and TRBJ1-2; tentative D call: TRBD1 (6 bases). Trimming left V 7 bases short and J 3 bases short, with 22 bases between. Germline values: CDR1 SGHRS, CDR2 YFSETQ. The CDR3 totals 16 residues. CDR3 sequence: CASGLYGGGQDYGYTF. The CDR3 bases are TGCGCCAGCGGCCTCTACGGCGGGGGGCAAGACTATGGCTACACCTTC.

The V call is TRBV28, the J call TRBJ1-2; 8 bases map to TRBD1. After removal of 7 bases from V and 3 bases from J, the junction contained 4 bases not matched to a gene. Germline CDR1 is MDHEN and CDR2 is SYDVKM. The CDR3 runs 13 residues. The CDR3 is CASMTGVDYGYTF. The CDR3 bases are TGTGCCAGCATGACAGGGGTCGACTATGGCTACACCTTC.

This clone was seen just once. This sequence joins TRBV18 and TRBJ1-3; TRBD1 agrees at 9 bases. Germline CDR1 KGHSH, CDR2 LQKENI. V lost 3 bases to trimming and J lost 1 base; unmatched junction nucleotides: 22. There are 22 residues in the CDR3. The CDR3 sequence is CASSPPLIRAGTGNKSGNTIYF. The CDR3 coding sequence is TGTGCCAGCTCACCCCCGCTAATTCGTGCCGGGACAGGGAATAAGTCTGGAAACACCATATATTTT.

The chain couples TRBV20-1 to TRBJ2-1; D gene ambiguous. V lost 3 bases, J lost 5 bases, and 8 bases lay in between. The CDR3 extends over 12 amino acids. From germline, CDR1 is DFQATT and CDR2 SNEGSKA (reference sequence). The CDR3 region has the DNA TGCAGTGCTAGTGGTCTCGACAATGAGCAGTTCTTC. Protein: CSASGLDNEQFF.

The CDR3 DNA reads TGTGCCAGCAGTCGGACTAGCGGGAGGGCCTGGGAGACCCAGTACTTC. This codes for CASSRTSGRAWETQYF. This chain connects TRBV14 to TRBJ2-5; 15 bases line up with TRBD2. This CDR3 has 16 amino acids. Germline assignment: CDR1 SGHDN and CDR2 FVKESK. V lost 6 bases, J lost 5 bases, and 7 bases stayed unmatched.

The V and J genes are TRBV28 and TRBJ2-7; D remains unclear. Germline lookup yields CDR1 MDHEN and CDR2 SYDVKM. The CDR3 contains 12 residues. Deletions cut 3 bases from V and 3 bases from J, with 6 bases between. The CDR3 spells CASSLVGYEQYF. The DNA of the CDR3 is TGTGCCAGCAGTTTGGTCGGCTACGAGCAGTACTTC.

The chain joins TRBV6-1 to TRBJ2-1; 7 bases map to TRBD2. CDR1 and CDR2 (germline): MNHNS, SASEGT. This CDR3 spans 16 amino acids. V trimming: 4 bases; J trimming: 0 bases; junction bases outside the gene matches: 6. CDR3 region: CASSGPGGSSYNEQFF. In DNA form, the CDR3 reads TGTGCCAGCAGTGGGCCGGGCGGGAGCTCCTACAATGAGCAGTTCTTC.